A selection of T cell receptor beta chains follows, all from one sample in a study of blood T cells in healthy people across ages. TCRdb ran MiXCR on the 5' RACE reads and lists one entry per CDR3 protein. Here the sample spans over 700,000 distinct CDR3 sequences, 20% to 30% being singletons. This sample also appeared in a second study, on T cells of mothers and their children.

The sequencing input was blood. The source of these receptors is a boy younger than 18 in good health. Each CDR3 is given with its conserved first and last residue.

>15|TRBJ1-4|TRBV21-1
CASRVRGQGREKLFF
>13|TRBJ2-1|TRBV12-3/TRBV12-4
CASSVAGVNEQFF
>16|TRBJ2-5|TRBV11-2
CASSRTVRVYQETQYF
>21|TRBJ2-7|TRBV4-1
CASSQDRSSGGLASSTYEQYF
>14|TRBJ1-1|TRBV7-6
CASSMGQEDTEAFF
>15|TRBJ2-7|TRBV6-1
CASSESGGPTYEQYF
>14|TRBJ2-5|TRBV25-1
CASSEPTGLETQYF
>14|TRBJ1-6|TRBV20-1
CSAQGRSEGSPLHF
>11|TRBJ2-1|TRBV4-1
CASSQPRQQFF
>15|NA|TRBV29-1
CSVEGGQGAGNEQFF
>16|TRBJ2-2|TRBV7-2
CASSSVFPPDTGELFF
>14|NA|TRBV12-3/TRBV12-4
CASSPGGGVNEQFF
>17|TRBJ2-5|TRBV7-9
CASSLSYSGTQQETQYF
>14|TRBJ1-1|TRBV3-1
CASSQGRADTEAFF
>15|TRBJ2-1|TRBV5-6
CASSLALAGINEQFF
>14|TRBJ2-5|TRBV7-2
CASSPTTSGETQYF
>16|TRBJ1-4|TRBV24-1
CATSDARQGASGKLFF
>14|TRBJ2-1|TRBV27
CASTPFSSYNEQFF
>16|NA|TRBV3-1
CASSHSGLAGHYEQYF
>15|TRBJ2-7|TRBV20-1
CSARDYRDSVGEQYF
>15|TRBJ1-6|TRBV5-6
CASSLNGEDNSPLHF
>16|TRBJ2-3|TRBV7-8
CASSLQLAASTDTQYF
>16|TRBJ2-1|TRBV5-1
CASSQDRTSSYNEQFF
>16|NA|TRBV18
CASSQPGLAGLYEQFF
>12|TRBJ2-7|TRBV29-1
CSVDGDGYEQYF
>18|TRBJ2-5|TRBV4-2
CASSQVPAGGQGDETQYF
>14|TRBJ1-2|TRBV4-2
CASSQVTDDYGYTF
>14|TRBJ2-7|TRBV3-1
CASSPGTGDYEQYF